This T cell receptor beta chain came from a study of radiotherapy plus CTLA-4 blockade in lung cancer. Looking at the study overall: Disease control was present in around a third of patients, and objective responses in approximately 18%.

This clone was seen a few times. Sequencing was performed with immunoSEQ multiplex PCR; in TCRdb, only in-frame clones are kept and a portion is missing. The sample yields around 70,000 clones, 65% to 85% seen once. The clonotype was recovered from a human donor with non-small cell lung cancer whose response to radiotherapy plus ipilimumab could not be evaluated. Some clones in this sample may be carry-over from other donors' samples. The input for sequencing was peripheral blood, taken from a patient treated with radiotherapy plus ipilimumab.

The CDR3 DNA is TGTGCCAGCAGCCCCAGGGACAGACCCCCCTACGAGCAGTACTTC. Translation: CASSPRDRPPYEQYF. The V gene is TRBV11-1, the J gene TRBJ2-7; TRBD1 matches 7 bases. With 5 bases clipped from V and 2 bases from J, the junction kept 9 bases outside the gene matches. The CDR3 contains 15 residues. Germline V gene sequence: CDR1 SGHAT, CDR2 FQDESV (reference sequence).